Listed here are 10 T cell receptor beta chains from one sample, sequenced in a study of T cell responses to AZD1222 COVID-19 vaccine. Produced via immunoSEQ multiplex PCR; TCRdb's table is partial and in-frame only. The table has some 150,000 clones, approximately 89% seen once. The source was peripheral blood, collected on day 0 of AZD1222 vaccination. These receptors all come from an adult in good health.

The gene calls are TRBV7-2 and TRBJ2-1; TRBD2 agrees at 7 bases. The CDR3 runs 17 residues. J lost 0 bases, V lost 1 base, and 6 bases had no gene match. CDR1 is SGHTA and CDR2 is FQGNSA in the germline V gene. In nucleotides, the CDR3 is TGTGCCAGCAGCTTAGGGCCCCAGCGGGACTCCTACAATGAGCAGTTCTTC. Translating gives CASSLGPQRDSYNEQFF. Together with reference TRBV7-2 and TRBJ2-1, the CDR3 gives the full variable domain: GAGVSQSPSNKVTEKGKDVELRCDPISGHTALYWYRQSLGQGLEFLIYFQGNSAPDKSGLPSDRFSAERTGGSVSTLTIQRTQQEDSAVYLCASSLGPQRDSYNEQFFGPGTRLTVL.

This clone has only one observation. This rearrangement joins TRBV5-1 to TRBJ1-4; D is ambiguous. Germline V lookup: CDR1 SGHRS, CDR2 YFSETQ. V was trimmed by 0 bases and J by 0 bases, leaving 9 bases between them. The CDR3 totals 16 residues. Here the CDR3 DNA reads TGCGCCAGCAGCTTGGTGCCAGAATCAACTAATGAAAAACTGTTTTTT. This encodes CASSLVPESTNEKLFF.

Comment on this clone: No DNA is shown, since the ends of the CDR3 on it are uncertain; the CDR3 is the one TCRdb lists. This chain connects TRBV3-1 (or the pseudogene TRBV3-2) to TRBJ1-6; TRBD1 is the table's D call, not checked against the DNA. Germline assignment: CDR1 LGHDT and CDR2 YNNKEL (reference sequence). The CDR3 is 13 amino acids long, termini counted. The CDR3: CASSQEVARGIHF.

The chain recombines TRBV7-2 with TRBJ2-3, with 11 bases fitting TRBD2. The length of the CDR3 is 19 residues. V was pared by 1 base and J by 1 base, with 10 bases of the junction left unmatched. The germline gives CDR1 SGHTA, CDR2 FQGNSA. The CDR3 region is CASSLDLPLAGGGTDTQYF. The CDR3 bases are TGTGCCAGCAGCTTAGACCTTCCTTTAGCGGGAGGGGGCACAGATACGCAGTATTTT.

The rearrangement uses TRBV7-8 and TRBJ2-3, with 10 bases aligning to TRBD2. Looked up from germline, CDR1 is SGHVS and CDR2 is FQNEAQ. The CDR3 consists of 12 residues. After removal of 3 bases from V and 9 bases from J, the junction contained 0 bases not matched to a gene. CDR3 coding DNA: TGTGCCAGCAGCTTGACTAGCGGGACGCAGTATTTT. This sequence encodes CASSLTSGTQYF. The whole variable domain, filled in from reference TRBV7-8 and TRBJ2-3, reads GAGVSQSPRYKVAKRGQDVALRCDPISGHVSLFWYQQALGQGPEFLTYFQNEAQLDKSGLPSDRFFAERPEGSVSTLKIQRTQQEDSAVYLCASSLTSGTQYFGPGTRLTVL.

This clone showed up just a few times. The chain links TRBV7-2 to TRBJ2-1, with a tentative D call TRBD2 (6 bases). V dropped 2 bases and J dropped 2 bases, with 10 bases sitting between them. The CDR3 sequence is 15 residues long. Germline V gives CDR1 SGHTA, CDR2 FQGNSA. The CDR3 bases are TGTGCCAGCAGCTTAAGAACGGGGGCCTACAATGAGCAGTTCTTC. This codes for CASSLRTGAYNEQFF.

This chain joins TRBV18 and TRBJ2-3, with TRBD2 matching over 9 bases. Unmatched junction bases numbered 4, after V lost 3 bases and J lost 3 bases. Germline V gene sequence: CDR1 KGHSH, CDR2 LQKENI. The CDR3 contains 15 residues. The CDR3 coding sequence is TGTGCCAGCTCACCGGTAGCGGGAGTGACAGATACGCAGTATTTT. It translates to CASSPVAGVTDTQYF.

Here the CDR3 DNA reads TGTGCCAGCAGTTACTCGCAGGGTGGCAATTCACCCCTCCACTTT. It specifies CASSYSQGGNSPLHF. This sequence joins TRBV6-6 and TRBJ1-6; a possible D gene is TRBD1 (5 bases). This CDR3 is 15 amino acids long. Germline V CDR1 and CDR2: MNHNY, SVGAGI (reference sequence). The V gene lost 0 bases and the J gene lost 7 bases, with 10 bases spanning the gap.

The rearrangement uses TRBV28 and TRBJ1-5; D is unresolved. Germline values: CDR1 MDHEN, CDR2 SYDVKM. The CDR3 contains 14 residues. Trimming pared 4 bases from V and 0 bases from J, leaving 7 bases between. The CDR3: CASSSKFSNQPQHF. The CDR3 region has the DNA TGTGCCAGCAGTTCTAAGTTTAGCAATCAGCCCCAGCATTTT.

In DNA form, the CDR3 reads TGCGCCAGCAGCTTGCTGACAGGGGGCGCGAACACTGAAGCTTTCTTT. Encoded protein: CASSLLTGGANTEAFF. The chain recombines TRBV5-1 with TRBJ1-1; TRBD1 matches 10 bases. Germline V lookup: CDR1 SGHRS, CDR2 YFSETQ. The CDR3 is 16 residues long. The J segment lost 1 base and the V segment lost 1 base, leaving 4 bases of the junction unmatched. Based on the CDR3 plus reference TRBV5-1 and TRBJ1-1, the full variable domain is KAGVTQTPRYLIKTRGQQVTLSCSPISGHRSVSWYQQTPGQGLQFLFEYFSETQRNKGNFPGRFSGRQFSNSRSEMNVSTLELGDSALYLCASSLLTGGANTEAFFGQGTRLTVV.